This T cell receptor (beta chain) comes out of a study of cytomegalovirus exposure and HLA in healthy donors. Study findings and constraints: By a later analysis, the bulk of CMV-associated TCR beta chains appeared HLA-restricted. Later analysis demonstrated an association between a missense DCLRE1C variant and TCR beta V- and J-gene trimming. The study had only CMV serostatus as immune exposure information. A later analysis found TCR association rates differed by HLA locus, highest for DRB1 and lowest for HLA-C.

A note on this clone: Its target is unknown.

The PCR had 60 Vbeta and 13 Jbeta primers. Clones were sequenced by immunoSEQ multiplex PCR, and TCRdb holds only the in-frame ones, with some missing. Altogether about 150,000 clones are present, 60% to 85% being singletons, with the ten largest covering 3%. The sample consisted of PBMCs. The clonotype originates from a man aged 35-49 years in good health and CMV-seropositive.

The CDR3 DNA reads as TGTGCCAGCTCACCATCTTCAGGGGGAAACACCATATATTTT. This codes for CASSPSSGGNTIYF. The chain links TRBV18 to TRBJ1-3; D is possibly TRBD1 (5 bases). Germline values: CDR1 KGHSH, CDR2 LQKENI. This CDR3 comprises 14 residues. With 2 bases removed from V and 4 bases from J, the gap between germline ends came to 9 bases.